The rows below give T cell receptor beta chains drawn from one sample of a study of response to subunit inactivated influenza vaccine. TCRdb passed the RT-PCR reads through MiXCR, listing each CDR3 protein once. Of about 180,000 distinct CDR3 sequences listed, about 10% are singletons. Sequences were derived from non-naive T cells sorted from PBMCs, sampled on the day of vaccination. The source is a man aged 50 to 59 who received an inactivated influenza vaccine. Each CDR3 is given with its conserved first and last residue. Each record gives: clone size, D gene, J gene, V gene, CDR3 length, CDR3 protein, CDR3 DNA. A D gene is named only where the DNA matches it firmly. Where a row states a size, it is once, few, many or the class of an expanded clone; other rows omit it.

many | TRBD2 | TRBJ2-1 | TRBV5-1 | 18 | CASSQGLAGVFYGNEQFF | TGCGCCAGCAGCCAGGGACTAGCGGGGGTCTTTTACGGGAATGAGCAGTTCTTC
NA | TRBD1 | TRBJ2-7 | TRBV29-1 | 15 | CSVLGWGQGVNEQYF | TGCAGCGTTCTCGGGTGGGGACAGGGGGTTAACGAGCAGTACTTC
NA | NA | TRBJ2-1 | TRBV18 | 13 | CASSPPLANEQFF | TGTGCCAGCTCACCACCCCTGGCCAATGAGCAGTTCTTC
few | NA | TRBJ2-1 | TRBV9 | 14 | CASSVASSGSEQFF | TGTGCCAGCAGCGTAGCGTCGTCAGGGAGTGAGCAGTTCTTC
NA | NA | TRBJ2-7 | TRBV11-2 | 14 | CASSLQRNVYEQYF | TGTGCCAGCAGCTTACAGAGAAATGTGTACGAGCAGTACTTC
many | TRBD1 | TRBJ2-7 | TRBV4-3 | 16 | CASSQLTGVGFYEQYF | TGCGCCAGCAGCCAATTAACAGGGGTGGGATTCTACGAGCAGTACTTC
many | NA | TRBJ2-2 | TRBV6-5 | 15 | CASSYKVLNGGELFF | TGTGCCAGCAGTTACAAGGTCTTAAACGGCGGGGAGCTGTTTTTT
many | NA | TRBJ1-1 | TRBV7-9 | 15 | CASSLVVVAGPEAFF | TGTGCCAGCAGCTTAGTCGTCGTGGCTGGACCTGAAGCTTTCTTT
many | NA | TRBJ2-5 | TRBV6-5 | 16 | CASSYTRDQAAGTQYF | TGTGCCAGCAGTTACACGAGGGACCAGGCAGCAGGGACCCAGTACTTC
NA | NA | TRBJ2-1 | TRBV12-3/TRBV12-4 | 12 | CASRIEVYEQFF | TGTGCCAGCAGAATAGAGGTTTATGAGCAGTTCTTC
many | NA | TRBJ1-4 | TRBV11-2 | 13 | CASSFRVDEKLFF | TGTGCCAGCAGCTTCCGGGTAGATGAAAAACTGTTTTTT
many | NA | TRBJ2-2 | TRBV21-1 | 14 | CASKPKENTGELFF | TGTGCCAGCAAACCCAAGGAGAACACCGGGGAGCTGTTTTTT
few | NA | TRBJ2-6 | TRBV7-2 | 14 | CASSNRGGANVLTF | TGTGCCAGCAGCAATCGAGGTGGGGCCAACGTCCTGACTTTC
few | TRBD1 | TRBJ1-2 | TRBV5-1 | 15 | CASSFETGGKYGYTF | TGCGCCAGCAGCTTTGAGACAGGGGGAAAGTATGGCTACACCTTC
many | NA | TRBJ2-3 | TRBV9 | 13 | CASSVQVADTQYF | TGTGCCAGCAGCGTACAGGTTGCAGATACGCAGTATTTT
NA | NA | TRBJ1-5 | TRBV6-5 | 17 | CASSYLRQEYSNQPQHF | TGTGCCAGCAGTTATTTGAGACAGGAGTATAGCAATCAGCCCCAGCATTTT
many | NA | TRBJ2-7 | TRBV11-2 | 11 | CASSVSYEQYF | TGTGCCAGCAGCGTCTCCTACGAGCAGTACTTC
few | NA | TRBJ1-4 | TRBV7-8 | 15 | CASRAGRATNEKLFF | TGTGCCAGCAGAGCGGGACGCGCAACTAATGAAAAACTGTTTTTT
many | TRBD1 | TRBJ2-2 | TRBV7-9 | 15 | CASSGDRAATGELFF | TGTGCCAGCAGCGGGGACAGGGCGGCCACCGGGGAGCTGTTTTTT
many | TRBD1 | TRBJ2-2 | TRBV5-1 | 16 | CASSPRTGANTGELFF | TGCGCCAGCAGCCCCCGGACAGGGGCAAACACCGGGGAGCTGTTTTTT
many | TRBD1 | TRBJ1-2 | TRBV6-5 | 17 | CASSHHSTGGTNYGYTF | TGTGCCAGCAGTCACCACTCCACAGGGGGCACAAACTATGGCTACACCTTC
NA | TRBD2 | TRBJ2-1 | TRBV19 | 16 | CASSRASSGSYNEQFF | TGTGCCAGTAGTCGGGCGAGTAGCGGGAGCTACAATGAGCAGTTCTTC
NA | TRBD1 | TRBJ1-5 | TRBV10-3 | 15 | CAISSDRGYSQPQHF | TGTGCCATCAGTTCGGACAGGGGATATTCTCAGCCCCAGCATTTT
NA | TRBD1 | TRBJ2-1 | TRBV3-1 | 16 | CASSQNRQGRGNEQFF | TGTGCCAGCAGCCAAAATCGACAGGGAAGGGGCAATGAGCAGTTCTTC
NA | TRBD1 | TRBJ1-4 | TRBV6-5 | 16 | CASSYSSTGVGEKLFF | TGTGCCAGCAGTTACTCGAGCACAGGGGTCGGGGAAAAACTGTTTTTT
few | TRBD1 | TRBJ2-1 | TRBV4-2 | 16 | CASSRGTAVSYNEQFF | TGTGCCAGCAGCCGAGGGACAGCCGTCTCCTACAATGAGCAGTTCTTC
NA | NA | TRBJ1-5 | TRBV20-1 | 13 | CSARVQLDQPQHF | TGCAGTGCTAGAGTTCAGTTGGATCAGCCCCAGCATTTT
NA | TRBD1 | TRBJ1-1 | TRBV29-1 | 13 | CSVEKQGGTEAFF | TGCAGCGTTGAGAAGCAGGGGGGCACTGAAGCTTTCTTT
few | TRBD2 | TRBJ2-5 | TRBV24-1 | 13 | CATRSAGGETQYF | TGTGCCACCAGATCAGCGGGAGGAGAGACCCAGTACTTC
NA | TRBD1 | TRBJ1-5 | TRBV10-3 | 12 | CAIGTDNQPQHF | TGTGCCATCGGGACAGACAATCAGCCCCAGCATTTT
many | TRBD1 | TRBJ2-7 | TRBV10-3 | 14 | CAISESGTAYEQYF | TGTGCCATCAGTGAGTCGGGGACAGCTTACGAGCAGTACTTC
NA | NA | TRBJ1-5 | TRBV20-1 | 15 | CSARWVAKFDQPQHF | TGCAGTGCTAGGTGGGTGGCTAAGTTTGATCAGCCCCAGCATTTT
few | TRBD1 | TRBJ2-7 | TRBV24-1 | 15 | CATSESGQGAEEQYF | TGTGCCACCAGTGAGTCGGGACAGGGGGCGGAGGAGCAGTACTTC
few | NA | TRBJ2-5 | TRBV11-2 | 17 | CASSSGLGLRYQETQYF | TGTGCCAGCAGCTCAGGGTTAGGACTGCGGTACCAAGAGACCCAGTACTTC
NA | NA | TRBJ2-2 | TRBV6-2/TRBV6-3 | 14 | CASTRFGTVGELFF | TGTGCCAGTACTCGGTTTGGGACCGTCGGGGAGCTGTTTTTT
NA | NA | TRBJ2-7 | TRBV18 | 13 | CASSPGAAYEQYF | TGTGCCAGCTCACCAGGGGCCGCCTACGAGCAGTACTTC
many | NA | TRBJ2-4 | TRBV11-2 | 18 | CASSLDQWQDPVKNIQYF | TGTGCCAGCAGCTTAGATCAGTGGCAGGATCCGGTCAAAAACATTCAGTACTTC
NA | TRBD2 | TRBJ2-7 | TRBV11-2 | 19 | CASSARTSGSSRNSYEQYF | TGTGCCAGCAGCGCCAGGACTAGCGGGAGCTCAAGAAACTCCTACGAGCAGTACTTC
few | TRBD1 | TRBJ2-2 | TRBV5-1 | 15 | CASSLALGTGLELFF | TGCGCCAGCAGCTTGGCCTTGGGGACAGGGCTGGAGCTGTTTTTT
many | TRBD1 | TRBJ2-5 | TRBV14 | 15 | CASSQGPGGKETQYF | TGTGCCAGCAGCCAAGGGCCAGGGGGCAAGGAGACCCAGTACTTC
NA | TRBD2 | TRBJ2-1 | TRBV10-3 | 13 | CAISAREGDEQFF | TGTGCCATCAGTGCGAGGGAGGGTGACGAGCAGTTCTTC
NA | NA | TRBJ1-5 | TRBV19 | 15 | CASNRQTNSNQPQHF | TGTGCCAGTAACAGGCAGACTAATAGCAATCAGCCCCAGCATTTT
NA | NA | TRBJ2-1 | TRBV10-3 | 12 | CAISEVGNEQFF | TGTGCCATCAGTGAAGTTGGAAATGAGCAGTTCTTC
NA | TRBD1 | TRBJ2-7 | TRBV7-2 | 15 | CASSLQGASSYEQYF | TGTGCCAGCAGCCTACAGGGGGCGAGCTCCTACGAGCAGTACTTC
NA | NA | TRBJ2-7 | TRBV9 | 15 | CASSVGPSGTYEQYF | TGTGCCAGCAGCGTAGGCCCCTCAGGAACCTACGAGCAGTACTTC